The entry below describes one TCR beta chain. The antigen remains unidentified. Between the trimmed V and J ends, which lost 4 bases and 1 base, there was a span of 6 bases. CDR3 length equals 13 residues. Germline V CDR1 and CDR2: ENHRY, SYGVKD. Repertoires were generated with immunoSEQ multiplex PCR, while TCRdb's copy carries only in-frame clones and drops some. The sample consists of 30,000 or so clones, 88% of them appearing once. The sample originates from a study of T cells in localized non-small cell lung cancer. Study-level points and caveats: Prolonged overall survival went with higher T cell density in the blood.

The chain recombines TRBV10-3 with TRBJ2-3; D gene ambiguous. This clonotype was obtained from a female donor older than 55 with stage III squamous cell lung carcinoma. Sequences were derived from peripheral blood, sampled before any cancer treatment. The CDR3, as DNA: TGTGCCATCAGTGGGGTCGGCACAGATACGCAGTATTTT. It specifies CAISGVGTDTQYF.